Following are 3 T cell receptor beta chains from one sample sequenced in a study of monozygotic twins with inflammatory bowel disease. With the 5' RACE reads reprocessed, TCRdb shows one record per CDR3 protein and no DNA. This sample contains approximately 45,000 distinct CDR3 sequences. The sample taken for sequencing was blood. These receptors originate from a human donor with ulcerative colitis or Crohn's disease, or a healthy co-twin of an affected twin (not recorded which).

This chain joins TRBV9 and TRBJ2-1. CDR1 and CDR2 (germline): SGDLS, YYNGEE. The CDR3 consists of 15 residues. The CDR3 sequence is CASSPLVASYNEQFF.

This chain's CDR3 is CASSRRLAGDEQETQYF. V gene TRBV6-2 or TRBV6-3 combines with J gene TRBJ2-5; TCRdb picks TRBD2, but there is no DNA to check that call. Germline lookup yields CDR1 MNHEY and CDR2 SVGEGT. The CDR3 sequence is 17 residues long.

The rearrangement uses TRBV10-3 and TRBJ1-5. Per germline, CDR1 ENHRY and CDR2 SYGVKD. This CDR3 is 12 amino acids long. The CDR3 is CAISEGFQPQHF.